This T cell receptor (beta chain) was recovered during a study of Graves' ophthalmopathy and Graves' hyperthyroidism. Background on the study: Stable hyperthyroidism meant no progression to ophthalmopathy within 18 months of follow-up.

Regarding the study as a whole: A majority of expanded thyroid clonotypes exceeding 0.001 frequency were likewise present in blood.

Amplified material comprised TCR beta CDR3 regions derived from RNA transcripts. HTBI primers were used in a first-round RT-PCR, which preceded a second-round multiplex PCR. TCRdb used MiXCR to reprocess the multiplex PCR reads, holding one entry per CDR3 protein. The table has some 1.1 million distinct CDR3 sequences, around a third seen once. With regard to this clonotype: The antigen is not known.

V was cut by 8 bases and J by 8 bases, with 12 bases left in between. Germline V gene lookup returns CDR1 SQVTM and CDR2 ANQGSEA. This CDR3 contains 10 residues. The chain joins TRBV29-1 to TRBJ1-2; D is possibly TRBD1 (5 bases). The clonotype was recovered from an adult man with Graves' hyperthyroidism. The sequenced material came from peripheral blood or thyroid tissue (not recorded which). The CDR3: CSSSGSGYTF. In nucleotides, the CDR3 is TGCAGCAGTTCAGGGTCCGGCTACACCTTC.